The 2 T cell receptor beta chains below were found in one sample sequenced in a study of blood T cell repertoires in COVID-19. Some clones are missing from TCRdb's copy, which holds only in-frame ones; the method was immunoSEQ multiplex PCR. The sample has about 140,000 clones; around 89% are singletons. Sequencing used peripheral blood. These receptors were collected from a human donor with COVID-19, enrolled during active disease. The donor label of this sample is uncertain.

The rearrangement uses TRBV7-9 and TRBJ2-3; D unresolved. The V end lost 1 base, the J end lost 2 bases, and 10 bases lay between the germline ends. CDR3 length: 15 amino acids. Germline V gene lookup returns CDR1 SEHNR and CDR2 FQNEAQ (reference sequence). The DNA of the CDR3 is TGTGCCAGCAGCTTAGTTCGAGGAGTCACAGATACGCAGTATTTT. This sequence encodes CASSLVRGVTDTQYF.

For the CDR3, the DNA is TGTGCCAGCAGTGCTCACGACAGGGTAACACCACCCCTCCACTTT. Its translation is CASSAHDRVTPPLHF. The chain links TRBV2 to TRBJ1-6; 7 nucleotides match TRBD1. The CDR3 is 15 amino acids. V dropped 4 bases and J dropped 11; count of bases not matched to a gene: 11. Germline V gene data show CDR1 as SNHLY and CDR2 as FYNNEI.